This section outlines one T cell receptor beta chain sequence together with its context. The data originate from a study of blood T cell repertoires in COVID-19. Overall study context: Sites across the United States, Italy and Spain contributed samples from acute and convalescent COVID-19. T cells, B-cell-depleted T cells, or PBMCs provided the cDNA or gDNA that served as material.

Source study methods: Reference gene primer amplification yielded estimated nucleated cell counts. This table comes from immunoSEQ multiplex PCR, and its TCRdb copy is limited to in-frame clones, with some not included. V and J calls and clone size are those listed in that table; D and trimming were worked out from the DNA. Of approximately 260,000 clones listed, over 80% are singletons. Seattle's cohort entered during active infection and was followed longitudinally. This CDR3 spans 12 amino acids. The V and J ends lost 4 bases and 4 bases, in that order; junction bases with no gene match: 1. Germline V CDR1 and CDR2: SQVTM, ANQGSEA.

The sequencing input was peripheral blood. V gene TRBV29-1 combines with J gene TRBJ1-2; TRBD1 agrees at 9 bases. The receptor's source is a woman in her 70s with COVID-19, enrolled during active disease. The CDR3 DNA is TGCAGCGTTGGGGACAGGGTCTATGGCTACACCTTC. The encoded protein is CSVGDRVYGYTF. Using reference TRBV29-1 and TRBJ1-2 for the parts outside the CDR3, the full variable domain is SAVISQKPSRDICQRGTSLTIQCQVDSQVTMMFWYRQQPGQSLTLIATANQGSEATYESGFVIDKFPISRPNLTFSTLTVSNMSPEDSSIYLCSVGDRVYGYTFGSGTRLTVV.